The clone carrying this T cell receptor beta chain was detected ten times or more. The antigen is undetermined. Donors uniformly comprised healthy Caucasians. The data originate from a study of identical twins. The J segment lost 4 bases and the V segment lost 0 bases, leaving 7 bases of the junction unmatched. CDR1 is SGHRS, CDR2 YFSETQ, per germline. The CDR3 totals 16 residues. TCRdb reanalysed the 5' RACE reads using MiXCR and keeps one entry per CDR3 protein. The sample lists some 630,000 distinct CDR3 sequences; just over 7% were seen once. Study-level results: Analyses of zero insertions could, in part, be confounded by invariant MAIT and iNKT cells. Beta clonotypes that were abundant in cord blood contained fewer insertions, a pattern absent from memory repertoires. Cross-sectional statistical analysis was relied on for the conclusions, without the same donors being followed.

This sample was shared with a second study, whose subject was yellow fever vaccine responses in identical twins.

The chain joins TRBV5-1 to TRBJ2-3; TRBD2 matches 8 bases. The specimen was PBMCs. The clonotype originates from a woman between 18 and 30 years old in good health. Here the CDR3 reads CASSLVWREVSDTQYF. CDR3 DNA: TGCGCCAGCAGCTTGGTGTGGCGGGAGGTTTCAGATACGCAGTATTTT.